This T cell receptor beta chain was profiled in a study of blood T cell repertoires in COVID-19. Study-level background: Collection of acute and convalescent COVID-19 samples took place in the United States, Italy and Spain. T cells, B-cell-depleted T cells, or PBMCs provided the cDNA or gDNA that served as material.

Per the study methods: Reference gene primer amplification gave nucleated cell count estimates. Produced via immunoSEQ multiplex PCR; TCRdb's table is partial and in-frame only. V, J and clone size reflect that table, while D and trimming were determined from the DNA. The table has around 140,000 clones, approximately 86% seen once. Material for sequencing was peripheral blood. This receptor was taken from a woman aged 55-69 years with acute or convalescent COVID-19.

In DNA, the CDR3 is TGTGCCAGCAGTTACAGCGGGGGATCCTACAATGAGCAGTTCTTC. As protein: CASSYSGGSYNEQFF. The chain employs TRBV6-5 and TRBJ2-1, with 8 bases identical to TRBD2. There are 15 residues in the CDR3. Trimming at V came to 2 bases and at J to 1 base, leaving 1 base not matched to a gene. CDR1 is MNHEY and CDR2 is SVGAGI in the germline V gene.